This is a list of T cell receptor beta chains from one sample in a study of PD-L1 blockade in urothelial cancer. The protocol was immunoSEQ multiplex PCR, while the TCRdb copy is restricted to in-frame clones and leaves out a portion. In the table there are tens of thousands of clones, 84% of which are singletons. Sample: PBMCs, taken around atezolizumab (anti-PD-L1) treatment. The receptors derive from a man in his 60s with urothelial cancer. CDR3s include the opening cysteine and the closing phenylalanine or tryptophan. A D gene is named only where the DNA matches it firmly. Only some rows state a clone size, as once, few, many or a class for expanded clones.

clone size: NA; V gene: TRBV9; D gene: TRBD2; J gene: TRBJ2-3; CDR3 DNA: TGTGCCAGCAGCTCCCGCCAGGGTAGCGGGAGGACCACAGATACGCAGTATTTT; CDR3 protein: CASSSRQGSGRTTDTQYF
clone size: NA; V gene: TRBV27; D gene: NA; J gene: TRBJ1-1; CDR3 DNA: TGTGCCAGCAGTATACTTCCCCCAACAGGGAACACTGAAGCTTTCTTT; CDR3 protein: CASSILPPTGNTEAFF
clone size: NA; V gene: TRBV19; D gene: NA; J gene: TRBJ1-6; CDR3 DNA: TGTGCCAGCGGGACGGGGGGTAATTCACCCCTCCACTTT; CDR3 protein: CASGTGGNSPLHF
clone size: NA; V gene: TRBV7-3; D gene: NA; J gene: TRBJ1-1; CDR3 DNA: TGTGCCAGCAGTTGGGGGGGCCGCTCTGAAGCTTTCTTT; CDR3 protein: CASSWGGRSEAFF
clone size: NA; V gene: TRBV5-5; D gene: TRBD1; J gene: TRBJ2-5; CDR3 DNA: TGTGCCAGCAGCAGTTGGGCCCTGGGGGGACAGGGGGTTGAGACCCAGTACTTC; CDR3 protein: CASSSWALGGQGVETQYF
clone size: NA; V gene: TRBV5-4; D gene: NA; J gene: TRBJ1-4; CDR3 DNA: TGTGCCAGCAGCAGACCAGGGGACGGGAAAGATGAAAAACTGTTTTTT; CDR3 protein: CASSRPGDGKDEKLFF
clone size: NA; V gene: TRBV2; D gene: NA; J gene: TRBJ2-7; CDR3 DNA: TGTGCCAGCACTCAGGGGCGGCCCAGGGGCGGCTACGAGCAGTACTTC; CDR3 protein: CASTQGRPRGGYEQYF
clone size: few; V gene: TRBV18; D gene: NA; J gene: TRBJ1-5; CDR3 DNA: TGTGCCAGCTCACCGGTTAGGGGCGCCCAGCATTTT; CDR3 protein: CASSPVRGAQHF
clone size: NA; V gene: TRBV5-4; D gene: NA; J gene: TRBJ2-5; CDR3 DNA: TGTGCCAGCAGCTCCTGGAAGGGGCAAGGGACCCAGTACTTC; CDR3 protein: CASSSWKGQGTQYF
clone size: NA; V gene: TRBV27; D gene: NA; J gene: TRBJ1-2; CDR3 DNA: TGTGCCAGCAGTTTACAGGGCAGGGCAACAATCTATGGCTACACCTTC; CDR3 protein: CASSLQGRATIYGYTF
clone size: NA; V gene: TRBV28; D gene: TRBD2; J gene: TRBJ2-7; CDR3 DNA: TGTGCCAGCAGTACTAGCGGGAGGCCCCCCCACGAGCAGTACTTC; CDR3 protein: CASSTSGRPPHEQYF
clone size: once; V gene: TRBV18; D gene: NA; J gene: TRBJ2-1; CDR3 DNA: TGTGCCAGCTCACCGGACTGGGGGGTGGGGCAGTTCTTC; CDR3 protein: CASSPDWGVGQFF
clone size: NA; V gene: TRBV9; D gene: NA; J gene: TRBJ2-3; CDR3 DNA: TGTGCCAGCAGCGTAGGTCCGAGGTCGGGTACGCAGTATTTT; CDR3 protein: CASSVGPRSGTQYF
clone size: few; V gene: TRBV5-1; D gene: NA; J gene: TRBJ1-6; CDR3 DNA: TGCGCCAGCAGCTTGGCCGTTCTACAGGCACCCCTCCACTTT; CDR3 protein: CASSLAVLQAPLHF
clone size: NA; V gene: TRBV10-3; D gene: TRBD1; J gene: TRBJ1-1; CDR3 DNA: TGTGCCACCGCTCGCCAGGGGGCGGTAGACACTGAAGCTTTCTTT; CDR3 protein: CATARQGAVDTEAFF
clone size: NA; V gene: TRBV9; D gene: TRBD1; J gene: TRBJ1-3; CDR3 DNA: TGTGCCAGCAGCAAGACAGGGGGCTTCTCTGGAAACACCATATATTTT; CDR3 protein: CASSKTGGFSGNTIYF
clone size: NA; V gene: TRBV5-4; D gene: NA; J gene: TRBJ2-7; CDR3 DNA: TGTGCCAGCAGCCAACCGGGCTACGAGCAGTACTTC; CDR3 protein: CASSQPGYEQYF
clone size: NA; V gene: TRBV6-4; D gene: TRBD2; J gene: TRBJ2-3; CDR3 DNA: TGTGCCAGCAGTGACTCGACTAGCGGGAGCACAGATACGCAGTATTTT; CDR3 protein: CASSDSTSGSTDTQYF
clone size: NA; V gene: TRBV5-5; D gene: NA; J gene: TRBJ2-5; CDR3 DNA: TGTGCCAGCAGTTCTACAGGGCTCCAAGAGACCCAGTACTTC; CDR3 protein: CASSSTGLQETQYF
clone size: NA; V gene: TRBV6-5; D gene: TRBD2; J gene: TRBJ2-2; CDR3 DNA: TGTGCCAGCAGTCGTAGCGGGGGCCTGACCGGGGAGCTGTTTTTT; CDR3 protein: CASSRSGGLTGELFF
clone size: NA; V gene: TRBV5-1; D gene: TRBD1; J gene: TRBJ2-3; CDR3 DNA: TGCGCCAGCAGCGTGGGACAGGGGGGAAAACTCACAGATACGCAGTATTTT; CDR3 protein: CASSVGQGGKLTDTQYF
clone size: NA; V gene: TRBV29-1; D gene: TRBD1; J gene: TRBJ1-2; CDR3 DNA: TGCAGCGCCGAAGGGACAGGGAGGGACTATGGCTACACCTTC; CDR3 protein: CSAEGTGRDYGYTF
clone size: NA; V gene: TRBV30; D gene: NA; J gene: TRBJ2-5; CDR3 DNA: TGTGCCTGGAGTGCCGGGGAGACCCAGTACTTC; CDR3 protein: CAWSAGETQYF
clone size: NA; V gene: TRBV19; D gene: TRBD1; J gene: TRBJ1-5; CDR3 DNA: TGTGCCAGTAGTATACGCCCGACAGGGGTTACCAATCAGCCCCAGCATTTT; CDR3 protein: CASSIRPTGVTNQPQHF